This T cell receptor beta chain was sequenced during a study of blood T cell repertoires in COVID-19. About the research overall: From the United States, Italy and Spain came samples of acute and convalescent COVID-19. PBMCs, B-cell-depleted T cells, or T cells provided the cDNA or gDNA that made up the material.

This CDR3 has 13 residues. Trimming cost V 1 base and J 6 bases; bases outside gene matches: 3. Germline V gives CDR1 SEHNR, CDR2 FQNEAQ (reference sequence). TCRdb keeps only in-frame clones here, not all; method: immunoSEQ multiplex PCR. This sample has some 390,000 clones, with roughly 89% found just once. Cohort 3 donors were reported recovered after two negative PCRs, clearance, or symptom resolution. The sequenced material came from PBMCs or T cells enriched from blood (not recorded which). The clonotype was recovered from a woman aged 25 to 39 who had recovered from COVID-19. The J gene is TRBJ2-7, the V gene TRBV7-9; TRBD2 agrees at 7 bases. This CDR3 reads CASSLGSGGEQYF. CDR3 in DNA: TGTGCCAGCAGCTTAGGTTCGGGGGGCGAGCAGTACTTC.